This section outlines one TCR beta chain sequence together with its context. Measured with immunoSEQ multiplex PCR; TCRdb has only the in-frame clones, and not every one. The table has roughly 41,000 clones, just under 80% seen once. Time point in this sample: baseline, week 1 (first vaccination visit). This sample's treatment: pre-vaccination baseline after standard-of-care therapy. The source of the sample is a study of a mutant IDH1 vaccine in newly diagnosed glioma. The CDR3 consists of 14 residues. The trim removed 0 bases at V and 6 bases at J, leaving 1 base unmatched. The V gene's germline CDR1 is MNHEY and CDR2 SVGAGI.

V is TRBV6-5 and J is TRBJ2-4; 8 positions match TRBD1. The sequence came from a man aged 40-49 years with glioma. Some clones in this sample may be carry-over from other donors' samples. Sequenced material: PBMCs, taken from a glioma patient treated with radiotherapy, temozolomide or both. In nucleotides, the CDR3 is TGTGCCAGCAGTTACTCAACAGGGGGAAACATTCAGTACTTC. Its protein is CASSYSTGGNIQYF.